These T cell receptor beta chains were read from a single sample in a study of CXCR3-negative and CXCR3-positive naive CD8 T cells. Following a re-call of the 5' RACE reads, TCRdb has one entry per CDR3 protein and lacks DNA. The listing records some 140,000 distinct CDR3 sequences. Sequences were obtained from naive CXCR3+ CD8+ T cells from blood. All receptors derive from a human donor in good health. Some clones in this sample may be carry-over from other donors' samples. Both conserved end residues are part of each CDR3. Where a row states a size, it is once, few, many or the class of an expanded clone; other rows omit it.

cdr3_aa,v_call,j_call,clone_size
CASSLEGLGQFF,TRBV27,TRBJ2-1,.
CASQDRGRETQYF,TRBV6-2/TRBV6-3,TRBJ2-5,.
CASSSRLARYSYEQYF,TRBV27,TRBJ2-7,.
CASSQGTVSQPQHF,TRBV4-2,TRBJ1-5,.
CASSQVGTTLYSNTGELFF,TRBV4-1,TRBJ2-2,.
CASSLDRDEKLFF,TRBV7-9,TRBJ1-4,.
CASSEDQYSSYNEQFF,TRBV6-1,TRBJ2-1,.
CASSLSAGYEQYF,TRBV27,TRBJ2-7,.
CASSTPTTDLADSYNEQFF,TRBV7-9,TRBJ2-1,.
CVSSSPPWGLYEQYF,TRBV6-2/TRBV6-3,TRBJ2-7,.
CSVGLGDSYYNEQFF,TRBV29-1,TRBJ2-1,.
CASSLAWDSQETQYF,TRBV7-7,TRBJ2-5,medium-sized
CASSFSGTPRTSYEQYF,TRBV13,TRBJ2-7,.
CASSPGPSYEQYF,TRBV4-1,TRBJ2-7,.
CASSLRTGPGELFF,TRBV28,TRBJ2-2,.
CSSRGLSHNEQFF,TRBV29-1,TRBJ2-1,.
CASSPGRTDSNQPQHF,TRBV7-6,TRBJ1-5,.
CASSTGAGLSNYGYTF,TRBV25-1,TRBJ1-2,.
CAISKLESPEAFF,TRBV10-3,TRBJ1-1,.
CASSDRVVAAADTQYF,TRBV3-1,TRBJ2-3,.
CASSFRLERVADTQYF,TRBV28,TRBJ2-3,.
CATSRQRQGSYEQYF,TRBV15,TRBJ2-7,.
CSVSGTSGSYEQYF,TRBV29-1,TRBJ2-7,.
CASSLWDYNSYEQYF,TRBV7-9,TRBJ2-7,.
CASRLGLAGEYEQFF,TRBV4-1,TRBJ2-1,.
CASSLSFTFYNEQFF,TRBV27,TRBJ2-1,.
CASSVSQDSSSYNEQFF,TRBV9,TRBJ2-1,.